These T cell receptor beta chains were read from a single sample in a study of shared clonotypes between healthy human individuals. Data came from immunoSEQ multiplex PCR; TCRdb stores just in-frame clones and leaves some out. The sample has over a million clones, 96% seen once. The sequencing input was naive CD4+ T cells sorted from blood. These receptors were obtained from a man aged 25 to 40 in good health. CDR3s leave out the opening cysteine and the closing phenylalanine or tryptophan. The order of the fields is J gene, V gene, CDR3 protein.

>TRBJ2-2|TRBV18
AGTWTGNTGELF
>TRBJ2-3|TRBV4-1
ASSQSDGSGTDTQY
>TRBJ2-6|TRBV7-9
ASFQSSGVLT
>TRBJ2-5|TRBV10-3
ATTRNQETQY
>TRBJ2-5|TRBV25-1
ASGGLVDETQY
>TRBJ1-4|TRBV5-1
ASSFRQGTNEKLF
>TRBJ1-1|TRBV28
ASRPRDGGLNTEAF
>TRBJ1-3|TRBV29-1
SVELGASGNTIY
>TRBJ2-3|TRBV7-2
ASSLVLGRFADTQY
>TRBJ2-3|TRBV7-9
ASSHSGLAPSDTQY
>TRBJ2-1|TRBV2
ASRVQRGPSWDEQF
>TRBJ2-7|TRBV2
ASSELQAYEQY
>TRBJ2-1|TRBV18
ASSPRQGAYNEQF
>TRBJ1-1|TRBV7-2
ASSLVGYTEAF
>TRBJ1-1|TRBV4-1
ASSQDQGGLNTEAF
>TRBJ2-1|TRBV5-1
ASSLGVSEQF
>TRBJ2-3|TRBV27
ASSFIPGPIFGGTDTQY
>TRBJ1-5|TRBV28
ASSFSGDSNQPQH
>TRBJ2-1|TRBV6-4
ASSDSAYNEQF
>TRBJ2-1|TRBV6-1
ASSDPGSMYNEQF
>TRBJ1-4|TRBV28
ASSTGHQKLF
>TRBJ2-1|TRBV18
ASSTDRLAGQF